The entry below gives a single T cell receptor beta chain sequence along with its context. This entry is derived from a study of blood T cell repertoires in COVID-19. The overall study: Specimens from acute and convalescent COVID-19 originated in the United States, Italy and Spain. Sources were T cells, B-cell-depleted T cells, or PBMCs; the material itself was cDNA or gDNA.

Measured with immunoSEQ multiplex PCR; TCRdb has only the in-frame clones, and not every one. This table holds about 210,000 clones, around 89% found once. The length of the CDR3 is 16 residues. The germline V gene has CDR1 SGHNT and CDR2 YYREEE (reference sequence). V was pared by 0 bases and J by 4 bases, with 2 bases of the junction left unmatched. The chain uses TRBV5-4 and TRBJ2-1, with 12 bases fitting TRBD2. This clonotype was sampled from a man aged 65 to 85 with acute or convalescent COVID-19. The sequenced sample consisted of peripheral blood. CDR3 in amino acids: CASSLGLAGGYNEQFF. CDR3 in DNA: TGTGCCAGCAGCTTGGGTCTAGCGGGAGGGTACAATGAGCAGTTCTTC.